The sequence of this TCR beta chain was determined in a study of T cell changes during pregnancy in multiple sclerosis (dated by TCRdb to between 2019 and 2020). Background on the whole study: The study looked at changes in the T cell repertoire across pregnancy in women with multiple sclerosis.

The library was produced with the immunoSEQ multiplex PCR assay. In its TCRdb copy, this immuneACCESS table keeps in-frame sequences only and misses some clones. Where compared with another copy, unresolved V genes explain less than half of these, and the others have no known cause. The sample has approximately 40,000 clones on record, roughly 90% of them singletons. Together, the top ten hold 0.56% of the sample. Worth noting for this clone: This receptor's antigen is unknown. Germline is not matched at one junction end, which may reflect a read error.

The CDR3 numbers 11 residues from cysteine through phenylalanine. Kept here is only the CDR3 DNA, which spans 33 bases and is read in frame from base 1. The germline V gene sets CDR1 to SGHDT and CDR2 to YYEEEE. This sequence was found in a female donor with multiple sclerosis, enrolled in a pregnancy study. Material: CD4+ T cells from peripheral blood mononuclear cells, obtained before pregnancy. The rearrangement combines TRBV5-6 with TRBJ2-1, with no confident D gene call. The CDR3 in this case is CASSLGQTPLF. The DNA is as follows: TGTGCCAGCAGCTTGGGTCAGACTCCGCTCTTC.